This passage covers 29 T cell receptor beta chains from one sample sequenced in a study of shared clonotypes between healthy human individuals (TCRdb year 2020). To prepare the library, the immunoSEQ multiplex PCR assay was applied. TCRdb carries this immuneACCESS record with in-frame sequences only. Its versions omit some clonotypes, under half of them owing to an unresolved V gene in the studies checked, with the rest unexplained. This sample gives 950,000 to 1,100,000 clones in total; roughly 70% of them show up just once. Together, the top ten hold about 1.5% of the sample. The sample consisted of memory CD4+ T cells sorted from blood. This specimen's cell subset or site label, per the study, means: CD45RA-negative fraction. Every receptor here comes from a man aged 18 to 29 in good health.

The rearrangement joins TRBV6-5 to TRBJ2-1, with 8 bases identical to TRBD2. The CDR3 is 15 amino acids. Germline CDR1 reads MNHEY; CDR2 reads SVGAGI. The junction had 6 bases not matched to a gene; V was cut back by 6 bases and J by 2 bases. The CDR3: CASRTRTSPYNEQFF. The CDR3 DNA sequence: TGTGCCAGCAGAACGAGGACTAGCCCCTACAATGAGCAGTTCTTC.

The V and J genes are TRBV5-6 and TRBJ2-7; 7 bases agree with TRBD1. With V trimmed by 5 bases and J by 3 bases, 14 bases remained unmatched. This CDR3 has 16 amino acids. CDR1 and CDR2 (germline): SGHDT, YYEEEE. The chain's CDR3 is CASRPFRQGSIYEQYF. CDR3 sequence (DNA): TGTGCCAGCAGACCATTCCGACAGGGCTCGATCTACGAGCAGTACTTC.

V gene TRBV4-1 combines with J gene TRBJ2-6; D gene unclear. V was pared by 4 bases and J by 4 bases, with 11 bases between. This CDR3 is built from 15 residues. The germline CDR1 and CDR2 sequences are MGHRA and YSYEKL. CDR3 region: CASSPRILGANVLTF. DNA of the CDR3: TGCGCCAGCAGCCCTCGGATTTTGGGGGCCAACGTCCTGACTTTC.

This clone was found many times. The chain links TRBV2 to TRBJ1-1; no clear D gene. V lost 7 bases to trimming and J lost 6 bases, with 9 bases between them. Germline loops: CDR1 SNHLY, CDR2 FYNNEI. The CDR3 spans 11 residues. CDR3 amino acids: CASIEFAEAFF. CDR3 nucleotide sequence: TGTGCCAGCATAGAATTTGCTGAAGCTTTCTTT. The full variable domain, rest sourced from reference TRBV2 and TRBJ1-1, is EPEVTQTPSHQVTQMGQEVILRCVPISNHLYFYWYRQILGQKVEFLVSFYNNEISEKSEIFDDQFSVERPDGSNFTLKIRSTKLEDSAMYFCASIEFAEAFFGQGTRLTVV.

This clone was picked up a small number of times. V is TRBV5-6 and J is TRBJ1-4; 8 bases are shared with TRBD1. Per germline, CDR1 SGHDT and CDR2 YYEEEE. Trimming removed 5 bases from V and 7 bases from J; junction bases left unmatched: 4. The CDR3 totals 13 residues. The CDR3 sequence: CASRLGQAEKLFF. The CDR3 DNA reads TGTGCCAGCAGGCTGGGACAGGCTGAAAAACTGTTTTTT.

This chain uses TRBV5-1 with TRBJ1-4, with 10 bases matching TRBD1. V was clipped by 2 bases and J by 5 bases; unmatched bases: 6. The CDR3 spans 16 residues. CDR1 SGHRS and CDR2 YFSETQ come from the germline V gene. CDR3 bases: TGCGCCAGCAGCTTTTACCCGGGACAGGGGAATGAAAAACTGTTTTTT. Amino acid sequence: CASSFYPGQGNEKLFF.

The J gene is TRBJ1-4, the V gene TRBV29-1; 9 bases agree with TRBD1. The junction had 11 bases not matched to a gene; V was cut back by 7 bases and J by 8 bases. Per the germline V gene, CDR1 is SQVTM and CDR2 is ANQGSEA. This CDR3 is built from 14 residues. The CDR3 bases are TGCAGCGCCGCCATACCCGGGACAGGGGAAAAACTGTTTTTT. This sequence encodes CSAAIPGTGEKLFF. Complete variable domain (other parts from reference TRBV29-1 and TRBJ1-4): SAVISQKPSRDICQRGTSLTIQCQVDSQVTMMFWYRQQPGQSLTLIATANQGSEATYESGFVIDKFPISRPNLTFSTLTVSNMSPEDSSIYLCSAAIPGTGEKLFFGSGTQLSVL.

The CDR3 coding sequence is TGTGCCAGCAGTGAATGGGGCAGGGGTGACTATGGCTACACCTTC. This gives the protein CASSEWGRGDYGYTF. The rearrangement joins TRBV6-1 to TRBJ1-2, with D perhaps TRBD1 (6 bases). V was pared by 2 bases and J by 3 bases, with 13 bases between. Germline values: CDR1 MNHNS, CDR2 SASEGT. CDR3 length: 15 residues.

The chain uses TRBV7-2 and TRBJ1-6; D might be TRBD1 (5 bases). From germline, CDR1 is SGHTA and CDR2 FQGNSA. V lost 7 bases and J lost 0, with 16 bases in between. This CDR3 has 17 amino acids. CDR3 region: CASKSFPGASYNSPLHF. Written as DNA, the CDR3 is TGTGCCAGCAAGTCCTTCCCCGGGGCCTCCTATAATTCACCCCTCCACTTT.

This rearrangement joins TRBV28 to TRBJ2-7, with 8 nucleotides matching TRBD2. Germline loops: CDR1 MDHEN, CDR2 SYDVKM. After removal of 3 bases from V and 1 base from J, the junction contained 20 bases not matched to a gene. The CDR3 sequence is 20 residues long. CDR3 residues: CASSFNLYIPGGEESYEQYF. Written as DNA, the CDR3 is TGTGCCAGCAGTTTCAATCTATATATTCCCGGGGGGGAGGAGTCCTACGAGCAGTACTTC.

This clone has more than one count but fewer than ten. The J gene is TRBJ1-6, the V gene TRBV19; no clear D. This CDR3 spans 14 amino acids. V was shortened by 7 bases and J by 7 bases, with 14 bases between the two germline ends. Per germline, CDR1 LNHDA and CDR2 SQIVND (reference sequence). CDR3 sequence (DNA): TGTGCCAGTACTAGGACCGGAGAAAATTCACCCCTCCACTTT. Protein: CASTRTGENSPLHF. Based on the CDR3 plus reference TRBV19 and TRBJ1-6, the full variable domain is DGGITQSPKYLFRKEGQNVTLSCEQNLNHDAMYWYRQDPGQGLRLIYYSQIVNDFQKGDIAEGYSVSREKKESFPLTVTSAQKNPTAFYLCASTRTGENSPLHFGNGTRLTVT.

The chain uses TRBV29-1 and TRBJ1-5; D remains unclear. Trimming left V 1 base short and J 5 bases short, with 9 bases between. The CDR3 covers 13 residues. Germline V gives CDR1 SQVTM, CDR2 ANQGSEA. For the CDR3, the DNA is TGCAGCGTTGAAGCGTCCGGTGATCAGCCCCAGCATTTT. This gives the protein CSVEASGDQPQHF.

This clone was detected once. This chain connects TRBV28 to TRBJ1-1; D possibly corresponds to TRBD1 (6 bases). Trimming stripped 10 bases from V and 1 base from J, with 10 bases between. Germline V gives CDR1 MDHEN, CDR2 SYDVKM. The CDR3 totals 12 residues. CDR3 bases: TGTGCCACCGAGGGGGGGAACACTGAAGCTTTCTTT. Translation: CATEGGNTEAFF.

CDR3 coding DNA: TGTGCCAGCAGTGAAGCACTTTTTAGCTCTGGAAACACCATATATTTT. It encodes CASSEALFSSGNTIYF. The chain couples TRBV6-1 to TRBJ1-3; D unresolved. Between the trimmed V and J ends, which lost 0 bases and 0 bases, there was a span of 9 bases. This CDR3 region has 16 residues. Per germline, CDR1 MNHNS and CDR2 SASEGT.

This chain uses TRBV7-9 with TRBJ2-6, with 9 bases identical to TRBD1. CDR1 SEHNR and CDR2 FQNEAQ come from the germline V gene (reference sequence). CDR3 size: 19 residues. Losses at the gene ends were 5 bases for V and 0 bases for J; bases not matched to a gene: 11. Here the CDR3 DNA reads TGTGCCAGCAGCACCCGACCGGGACAGGGCCTCTCTGGGGCCAACGTCCTGACTTTC. Protein sequence: CASSTRPGQGLSGANVLTF.

This chain connects TRBV19 to TRBJ1-1, with 7 bases identical to TRBD1. V lost 5 bases to trimming and J lost 0 bases; unmatched junction nucleotides: 6. There are 15 residues in the CDR3. CDR1 LNHDA and CDR2 SQIVND come from the germline V gene (reference sequence). The CDR3 region is CASSSQGKLNTEAFF. CDR3 DNA: TGTGCCAGTAGTTCACAGGGGAAGTTGAACACTGAAGCTTTCTTT.

The chain couples TRBV6-5 to TRBJ1-2; D remains ambiguous. The CDR3 totals 14 residues. CDR1 is MNHEY and CDR2 is SVGAGI in the germline V gene. Trimming removed 5 bases from V and 5 bases from J, with 15 bases in between. CDR3 residues: CASSPNLGSYGYTF. The CDR3 DNA sequence: TGTGCCAGCAGTCCCAATCTCGGATCTTATGGCTACACCTTC.

The rearrangement links TRBV30 to TRBJ2-7; 7 bases map to TRBD1. This CDR3 is built from 13 residues. Trimming removed 6 bases from V and 1 base from J; junction bases left unmatched: 6. Germline CDR1 is GTSNPN and CDR2 is SVGIG (reference sequence). The CDR3 here is CACRTGKSYEQYF. CDR3 nucleotide sequence: TGTGCCTGTAGGACAGGCAAGTCCTACGAGCAGTACTTC.

V and J are TRBV2 and TRBJ1-2; D is possibly TRBD1 (6 bases). From germline, CDR1 is SNHLY and CDR2 FYNNEI. Trimming cost V 6 bases and J 4 bases, with 24 bases left between them. The CDR3 has 17 residues. The CDR3 here is CASSGWPGGGQGYGYTF. In nucleotides, the CDR3 is TGTGCCAGCAGCGGCTGGCCTGGAGGGGGTCAAGGCTATGGCTACACCTTC. Full variable domain (rest looked up from reference TRBV2 and TRBJ1-2): EPEVTQTPSHQVTQMGQEVILRCVPISNHLYFYWYRQILGQKVEFLVSFYNNEISEKSEIFDDQFSVERPDGSNFTLKIRSTKLEDSAMYFCASSGWPGGGQGYGYTFGSGTRLTVV.

This rearrangement joins TRBV6-1 to TRBJ2-2; D is unclear. Germline CDR1 is MNHNS and CDR2 is SASEGT. The V gene lost 6 bases and the J gene lost 0 bases, with 11 bases spanning the gap. This CDR3 region has 15 residues. CDR3 DNA sequence: TGTGCCAGCAGCTGGGGAAATACGAACACCGGGGAGCTGTTTTTT. Its translation is CASSWGNTNTGELFF.

The chain couples TRBV12-5 to TRBJ2-7; D uncertain. Trimming took 0 bases from V and 3 from J, leaving 6 bases between them. CDR1 LGHNT and CDR2 FRNRAP come from the germline V gene. This CDR3 has 13 amino acids. The CDR3 region is CASGLVNGYEQYF. DNA of the CDR3: TGTGCTAGTGGTTTGGTAAACGGCTACGAGCAGTACTTC. Filled out from reference TRBV12-5 and TRBJ2-7, the complete variable domain reads DARVTQTPRHKVTEMGQEVTMRCQPILGHNTVFWYRQTMMQGLELLAYFRNRAPLDDSGMPKDRFSAEMPDATLATLKIQPSEPRDSAVYFCASGLVNGYEQYFGPGTRLTVT.

The CDR3 nucleotides read TGTGCCAGCTCACCACCTTCAGGGAGGGAGACCCAGTACTTC. This encodes CASSPPSGRETQYF. The chain joins TRBV18 to TRBJ2-5; D might be TRBD2 (6 bases). The CDR3 has 14 residues. Germline loops: CDR1 KGHSH, CDR2 LQKENI. Trimming cost V 0 bases and J 5 bases, with 10 bases left between them.

V is TRBV5-1 and J is TRBJ1-4; 7 bases are a match to TRBD1. Germline trimming cut 4 bases from V and 4 bases from J; bases unmatched to any gene: 4. The CDR3 length is 14 residues. CDR1 is SGHRS and CDR2 is YFSETQ in the germline V gene. CDR3 residues: CASSLTGVNEKLFF. CDR3 nucleotide sequence: TGCGCCAGCAGCCTCACAGGGGTTAATGAAAAACTGTTTTTT. Variable domain in full (rest from reference TRBV5-1 and TRBJ1-4): KAGVTQTPRYLIKTRGQQVTLSCSPISGHRSVSWYQQTPGQGLQFLFEYFSETQRNKGNFPGRFSGRQFSNSRSEMNVSTLELGDSALYLCASSLTGVNEKLFFGSGTQLSVL.

The chain uses TRBV9 and TRBJ2-2, with D unresolved. Per germline, CDR1 SGDLS and CDR2 YYNGEE. The CDR3 totals 15 residues. The germline V and J ends were trimmed by 0 bases and 1 base, with 7 bases remaining between them. The CDR3 reads CASSVALGNTGELFF. As DNA, the CDR3 is TGTGCCAGCAGCGTAGCGCTTGGGAACACCGGGGAGCTGTTTTTT.

V and J are TRBV28 and TRBJ2-4; D call uncertain. The CDR3 covers 12 residues. CDR1 and CDR2 (germline): MDHEN, SYDVKM. V was shortened by 5 bases and J by 11 bases, with 13 bases between the two germline ends. The CDR3 DNA reads as TGTGCCAGCAGTGCGAAACCTTACGTTCAGTACTTC. Its protein is CASSAKPYVQYF.

The chain joins TRBV2 to TRBJ2-1, with a weak D call TRBD2 (6 bases). Trimming pared 2 bases from V and 0 bases from J, leaving 11 bases between. The CDR3 has 16 residues. Germline-derived CDR1 and CDR2 are SNHLY and FYNNEI. CDR3 in DNA: TGTGCCAGCAGTGAACGGGGGTCAAGCTCCTACAATGAGCAGTTCTTC. The encoded protein is CASSERGSSSYNEQFF.

The chain is built from TRBV10-1 and TRBJ2-2; D is unclear. Germline-derived CDR1 and CDR2 are WNHNN and SYGVQD (reference sequence). The CDR3 runs to 14 residues. Trimming cost V 3 bases and J 5 bases, with 10 bases left between them. The CDR3 nucleotides are TGCGCCAGCAGTGACCTTGGAGAGACCGGGGAGCTGTTTTTT. It yields the protein CASSDLGETGELFF.

This chain links TRBV5-1 with TRBJ1-2; D perhaps matches TRBD1 (5 bases). Looked up from germline, CDR1 is SGHRS and CDR2 is YFSETQ. The CDR3 is 14 amino acids. Between the trimmed V and J ends, which lost 3 bases and 10 bases, there was a span of 19 bases. The CDR3 sequence is CASSSGSTDSLYTF. CDR3 in DNA: TGCGCCAGCAGCTCTGGGTCCACCGACAGTCTCTACACCTTC.

V usage is TRBV5-1 and J usage is TRBJ2-7; TRBD1 agrees at 8 bases. In germline, CDR1 is SGHRS, CDR2 YFSETQ. The V segment lost 4 bases and the J segment 5 bases; nucleotides outside the gene matches: 11. The CDR3 is made up of 15 amino acids. Here the CDR3 reads CASSHADRDENEQYF. The CDR3 DNA sequence: TGCGCCAGCAGCCACGCGGACAGGGATGAGAACGAGCAGTACTTC.